Given below is one T cell receptor (beta chain) in context. TCRdb passed the RT-PCR reads through MiXCR, listing each CDR3 protein once. The table lists approximately 160,000 distinct CDR3 sequences, roughly 24% of them singletons. The entry originates in a study of patients and donors after allogeneic stem cell transplantation. CDR3 length: 15 residues. Per germline, CDR1 MDHEN and CDR2 SYDVKM. V shed 9 bases and J 4 bases; nucleotides not matched to a gene: 9. The sequencing sample was made of blood, either unsorted or a sorted T cell fraction (not recorded which). The source is a human donor who was either an allogeneic HSCT recipient or a stem cell or donor lymphocyte infusion donor (not recorded which). It is not recorded whose cells these are; they may come from a transplant donor. This chain uses TRBV28 with TRBJ1-1; 12 bases are a match to TRBD1. The chain's CDR3 is CASSRDRGRPTEAFF. The CDR3 DNA reads as TGTGCCAGTTCCCGGGACAGGGGGCGTCCCACTGAAGCTTTCTTT.